The 28 T cell receptor beta chains below all came from one sample that was sequenced in a study of blood T cell repertoires in COVID-19. Sequenced by immunoSEQ multiplex PCR; TCRdb stores in-frame clones only, minus some. The table records approximately 88,000 clones, about 83% of them present only once. The source material was peripheral blood. The receptors come from a human donor in a cohort sampled during active COVID-19.

The chain couples TRBV5-1 to TRBJ2-7; TRBD2 aligns across 7 bases. The CDR3 loop spans 16 amino acids. Germline values: CDR1 SGHRS, CDR2 YFSETQ. With V trimmed by 3 bases and J by 2 bases, 11 bases remained unmatched. The CDR3 region is CASSSRGDGATYEQYF. CDR3 coding DNA: TGCGCCAGCAGCTCACGGGGGGACGGAGCGACCTACGAGCAGTACTTC.

CDR3 residues: CASSVDRRYSNQPQHF. CDR3 DNA: TGTGCCAGCAGTGTGGACAGACGATATAGCAATCAGCCCCAGCATTTT. The chain uses TRBV27 and TRBJ1-5, with D perhaps TRBD1 (6 bases). V was cut by 5 bases and J by 0 bases, with 14 bases left in between. In germline, CDR1 is MNHEY, CDR2 SMNVEV (reference sequence). This CDR3 spans 16 amino acids.

V is TRBV6-5 and J is TRBJ2-5; D may be TRBD2 (5 bases). Germline CDR1 MNHEY, CDR2 SVGAGI. Trimming took off 10 bases at V and 6 bases at J, with 18 bases between the two ends. This CDR3 region has 13 residues. Written as DNA, the CDR3 is TGTGCCACCCGAGGGTCCGGCCCGAAGACCCAGTACTTC. Its protein product is CATRGSGPKTQYF.

This clone appeared once. The gene calls are TRBV6-2 or TRBV6-3 and TRBJ2-5; the D is unclear. Between the trimmed V and J ends, which lost 4 bases and 7 bases, there was a span of 13 bases. This CDR3 comprises 13 residues. Germline lookup yields CDR1 MNHEY and CDR2 SVGEGT. This chain's CDR3 is CASSSNRRWTQYF. The CDR3 DNA sequence: TGTGCCAGCAGTTCCAATCGGAGATGGACCCAGTACTTC.

The V gene is TRBV21-1, the J gene TRBJ2-3; the D segment call TRBD2 is taken from the table without a DNA check. TRBV21-1 is a listed pseudogene. This CDR3 is 13 amino acids long. As DNA, the CDR3 is TGTGCCACTGGGCTAGCGGCAACAGATACGCAGTATTTT. Translation: CATGLAATDTQYF.

The rearrangement uses TRBV7-2 and TRBJ2-7, with unresolved D. Germline V lookup: CDR1 SGHTA, CDR2 FQGNSA. CDR3 length equals 13 residues. V was trimmed by 5 bases and J by 2 bases, leaving 10 bases between them. CDR3 DNA sequence: TGTGCCAGCAGCCAAATTATAGCCTACGAGCAGTACTTC. It yields the protein CASSQIIAYEQYF.

The V call is TRBV7-2, the J call TRBJ1-2; 8 nucleotides agree with TRBD1. The CDR3 consists of 16 residues. The V gene end was trimmed by 1 base and the J gene end by 8 bases; junction bases not matched to a gene: 12. Looked up from germline, CDR1 is SGHTA and CDR2 is FQGNSA. In nucleotides, the CDR3 is TGTGCCAGCAGCTTAGGGGACAGGCCCTTTGGCGGGGGCTACACCTTC. Translation gives CASSLGDRPFGGGYTF.

The chain recombines TRBV18 with TRBJ2-5, with D uncertain. Germline loops: CDR1 KGHSH, CDR2 LQKENI. The CDR3 sequence is 12 residues long. The V and J ends lost 6 bases and 0 bases respectively, with 5 bases between them. The CDR3 is CASSQYQETQYF. The CDR3, as DNA: TGTGCCAGCTCCCAGTACCAAGAGACCCAGTACTTC.

The CDR3 sequence is CASSLGSGLSNQPQHF. CDR3 DNA sequence: TGTGCCAGCAGCTTGGGGTCAGGCCTTAGCAATCAGCCCCAGCATTTT. The rearrangement links TRBV5-8 to TRBJ1-5; D is unresolved. The V end lost 0 bases, the J end lost 0 bases, and 10 bases lay between the germline ends. This CDR3 contains 16 residues. Germline CDR1 SGHTS, CDR2 YDEGEE.

This sequence joins TRBV6-2 or TRBV6-3 and TRBJ1-5; D remains unclear. V shed 0 bases and J shed 4 bases, with 7 bases lying between them. CDR1 MNHEY and CDR2 SVGEGT come from the germline V gene. The CDR3 consists of 14 residues. CDR3 in amino acids: CASSYSGGNQPQHF. The CDR3 DNA reads as TGTGCCAGCAGTTACTCAGGCGGGAATCAGCCCCAGCATTTT.

The rearrangement joins TRBV10-2 to TRBJ1-2, with D uncertain. Trimming took 6 bases from V and 4 from J, leaving 6 bases between them. The CDR3 runs 11 residues. From germline, CDR1 is WSHSY and CDR2 SAAADI. CDR3: CASRTSYGYTF. The CDR3 DNA sequence: TGCGCCAGCAGAACAAGCTATGGCTACACCTTC.

The V and J genes are TRBV10-3 and TRBJ2-1, with D possibly TRBD2 on 5 matching bases. Germline lookup yields CDR1 ENHRY and CDR2 SYGVKD. V gave up 8 bases and J gave up 2 bases, with 13 bases separating them. The CDR3 totals 14 residues. In DNA, the CDR3 is TGTGCCATCTCTAAGGGAGAAACCTACAATGAGCAGTTCTTC. As protein: CAISKGETYNEQFF.

The chain recombines TRBV7-9 with TRBJ2-3; 15 positions agree with TRBD2. The V gene end was trimmed by 3 bases and the J gene end by 5 bases; junction bases not matched to a gene: 6. Germline assignment: CDR1 SEHNR and CDR2 FQNEAQ (reference sequence). The CDR3 length is 17 residues. The CDR3 DNA follows: TGTGCCAGCAGCTTGTGGACTAGCGGGAGGGCGGGAGATACGCAGTATTTT. This codes for CASSLWTSGRAGDTQYF. The entire variable domain, with the rest obtained from reference TRBV7-9 and TRBJ2-3, is as follows: DTGVSQNPRHKITKRGQNVTFRCDPISEHNRLYWYRQTLGQGPEFLTYFQNEAQLEKSRLLSDRFSAERPKGSFSTLEIQRTEQGDSAMYLCASSLWTSGRAGDTQYFGPGTRLTVL.

V is TRBV27 and J is TRBJ2-2; 7 bases line up with TRBD1. There are 19 residues in the CDR3. V dropped 6 bases and J dropped 2; count of bases not matched to a gene: 18. The germline V gene has CDR1 MNHEY and CDR2 SMNVEV (reference sequence). The CDR3 loop reads CASRVLTGTLSSNTGELFF. CDR3 DNA: TGTGCCAGCAGGGTTTTGACAGGGACCCTTTCATCCAACACCGGGGAGCTGTTTTTT.

This chain links TRBV11-3 with TRBJ2-7; a possible D gene is TRBD2 (6 bases). This CDR3 comprises 14 residues. Germline V CDR1 and CDR2: SGHNT, YENEEA. The germline V and J ends were trimmed by 4 bases and 5 bases, with 15 bases remaining between them. The CDR3 coding sequence is TGTGCCAGCAGCTCCGCGGGACTTCCCCACGAGCAGTACTTC. It yields the protein CASSSAGLPHEQYF.

V and J are TRBV28 and TRBJ1-2; 10 bases align to TRBD1. CDR1 and CDR2 from the germline V gene are MDHEN and SYDVKM. J gave up 4 bases and V 5 bases, and 7 bases lay outside the gene matches. The length of the CDR3 is 15 residues. The CDR3 protein is CASSPGTGVGYGYTF. The CDR3 DNA follows: TGTGCCAGCAGTCCTGGGACAGGGGTCGGCTATGGCTACACCTTC.

The chain is built from TRBV28 and TRBJ2-7; D is unclear. The V end lost 6 bases, the J end lost 6 bases, and 12 bases lay between the germline ends. The germline CDR1 and CDR2 sequences are MDHEN and SYDVKM. The CDR3 runs 12 residues. The CDR3, as DNA: TGTGCCAGCAGCTCACTTAGCCCCGAGCAGTACTTC. As protein: CASSSLSPEQYF. Looking up the rest from reference TRBV28 and TRBJ2-7 gives the full variable domain: DVKVTQSSRYLVKRTGEKVFLECVQDMDHENMFWYRQDPGLGLRLIYFSYDVKMKEKGDIPEGYSVSREKKERFSLILESASTNQTSMYLCASSSLSPEQYFGPGTRLTVT.

This rearrangement joins TRBV9 to TRBJ2-7; TRBD1 aligns across 8 bases. The germline V gene has CDR1 SGDLS and CDR2 YYNGEE. V shed 4 bases and J 5 bases; nucleotides not matched to a gene: 2. The CDR3 loop spans 12 amino acids. In DNA, the CDR3 is TGTGCCAGCAGCCCAGGGGGCCACGAGCAGTACTTC. Translated: CASSPGGHEQYF.

This chain joins TRBV7-3 and TRBJ2-5; 10 nucleotides match TRBD1. V gave up 0 bases and J gave up 3 bases; unmatched junction bases: 1. CDR3 length equals 15 residues. From germline, CDR1 is SGHTA and CDR2 FQGTGA. The CDR3 DNA follows: TGTGCCAGCAGCTTAACCGGGACAGGGGAAGAGACCCAGTACTTC. Translating gives CASSLTGTGEETQYF.

CDR3 nucleotides: TGTGCCAGCACTCGACGACTGGGGGGACCAGCGACAGATACGCAGTATTTT. This translates into CASTRRLGGPATDTQYF. V is TRBV21-1 and J is TRBJ2-3; the D segment call TRBD2 is taken from the table without a DNA check. TRBV21-1 is a documented pseudogene. The CDR3 has 17 amino acids.

The chain combines TRBV20-1 with TRBJ2-3; no reliable D call. There are 15 residues in the CDR3. Germline V gene lookup returns CDR1 DFQATT and CDR2 SNEGSKA (reference sequence). The V gene lost 3 bases and the J gene lost 0 bases, with 13 bases spanning the gap. CDR3: CSASGALTSTDTQYF. The DNA of the CDR3 is TGCAGTGCTAGTGGTGCCCTAACTAGCACAGATACGCAGTATTTT.

V usage is TRBV10-3 and J usage is TRBJ2-7; D unresolved. Trimming removed 1 base at V and 5 bases at J, with 3 bases between. Germline lookup yields CDR1 ENHRY and CDR2 SYGVKD. The CDR3 is 11 residues long. The DNA for the CDR3 is TGTGCCATCAGTGAGTTCGACGAGCAGTACTTC. It codes for CAISEFDEQYF.

The CDR3 reads CASSYSSRRETQYF. The CDR3 region has the DNA TGTGCCAGCAGTTACTCGTCAAGGAGGGAGACCCAGTACTTC. The V call is TRBV6-2 or TRBV6-3, the J call TRBJ2-5; TRBD2 might be the D (5 bases). Trimming stripped 0 bases from V and 5 bases from J, with 10 bases between. Germline V gene lookup returns CDR1 MNHEY and CDR2 SVGEGT. This CDR3 has 14 residues.

The chain carries TRBV19 and TRBJ2-7; 9 positions agree with TRBD1. Germline-derived CDR1 and CDR2 are LNHDA and SQIVND (reference sequence). V lost 5 bases to trimming and J lost 5 bases; unmatched junction nucleotides: 4. The CDR3 consists of 13 residues. The CDR3 sequence is CASSGTGMDEQYF. The DNA of the CDR3 is TGTGCCAGTAGTGGGACAGGGATGGACGAGCAGTACTTC.

This sequence joins TRBV4-2 and TRBJ2-6; D gene unclear. Trimming pared 1 base from V and 1 base from J, leaving 5 bases between. Germline values: CDR1 LGHNA, CDR2 YNFKEQ. The CDR3 is 15 residues long. DNA of the CDR3: TGTGCCAGCAGCCAAGGGCAATCTGGGGCCAACGTCCTGACTTTC. It translates to CASSQGQSGANVLTF.

The chain has TRBV5-1 and TRBJ2-5; the D gene is possibly TRBD2 (6 bases). CDR3 size: 13 residues. The V and J ends lost 2 bases and 5 bases respectively, with 10 bases between them. The germline gives CDR1 SGHRS, CDR2 YFSETQ. DNA for the CDR3: TGCGCCAGCAGCTTCGCGGGAACGGAGACCCAGTACTTC. Translation gives CASSFAGTETQYF. Drawing the rest from reference TRBV5-1 and TRBJ2-5, the complete variable domain is KAGVTQTPRYLIKTRGQQVTLSCSPISGHRSVSWYQQTPGQGLQFLFEYFSETQRNKGNFPGRFSGRQFSNSRSEMNVSTLELGDSALYLCASSFAGTETQYFGPGTRLLVL.

J is TRBJ1-5 and V is TRBV19, with a weak D call TRBD1 (6 bases). The CDR3 consists of 16 residues. V was shortened by 7 bases and J by 0 bases, with 16 bases between the two germline ends. Germline V lookup: CDR1 LNHDA, CDR2 SQIVND (reference sequence). CDR3 sequence (DNA): TGTGCCAGTACCCCGAGGACAGATTCTAGCAATCAGCCCCAGCATTTT. Protein: CASTPRTDSSNQPQHF.

This clone was seen once. The chain has TRBV4-1 and TRBJ1-1; D uncertain. Germline CDR1 and CDR2: MGHRA and YSYEKL. CDR3 length equals 15 residues. V was clipped by 1 base and J by 0 bases, with 9 bases between them. The CDR3 loop is CASSQVTVMNTEAFF. CDR3 nucleotide sequence: TGCGCCAGCAGCCAAGTAACGGTCATGAACACTGAAGCTTTCTTT.